These 11 T cell receptor beta chains originate from one sample sequenced in a study of T cell changes during pregnancy in multiple sclerosis (dated by TCRdb to about 2019). Library generation was performed with the immunoSEQ multiplex PCR assay. In TCRdb, the immuneACCESS table is reduced to in-frame sequences with V and J assigned. These tables do not hold every clone; where another copy was compared, an unresolved V gene accounts for under half, and the others remain unexplained. This sample is represented by 99,000 or so clones; about 94% of them were singletons. Roughly 0.99% of the sample goes to the ten largest clones. Sequences were derived from peripheral blood, sampled after pregnancy. These receptors all stem from a female donor with multiple sclerosis, enrolled in a pregnancy study.

The chain links TRBV5-1 to TRBJ2-3, with 8 nucleotides matching TRBD1. Germline CDR1 reads SGHRS; CDR2 reads YFSETQ. Trimming took 1 base from V and 1 from J; bases not matched to a gene: 2. The CDR3 consists of 15 residues. CDR3 nucleotides: TGCGCCAGCAGCTTGACAGGGGGTGGCACAGATACGCAGTATTTT. Protein product: CASSLTGGGTDTQYF.

The chain is built from TRBV27 and TRBJ2-3, with D perhaps TRBD1 (6 bases). This CDR3 region has 15 residues. Germline loops: CDR1 MNHEY, CDR2 SMNVEV (reference sequence). The germline V and J ends were trimmed by 3 bases and 2 bases, with 12 bases remaining between them. CDR3 sequence (DNA): TGTGCCAGCAGTTTGGGGACAAGGACCACAGATACGCAGTATTTT. Protein product: CASSLGTRTTDTQYF.

V is TRBV7-8 and J is TRBJ1-5; TRBD1 is a possible D gene (6 bases). V was shortened by 3 bases and J by 0 bases, with 6 bases between the two germline ends. CDR3 length: 14 amino acids. Germline assignment: CDR1 SGHVS and CDR2 FQNEAQ. The DNA of the CDR3 is TGTGCCAGCAGCTTCAGGGGTAGCAATCAGCCCCAGCATTTT. It yields the protein CASSFRGSNQPQHF. Based on the CDR3 plus reference TRBV7-8 and TRBJ1-5, the full variable domain is GAGVSQSPRYKVAKRGQDVALRCDPISGHVSLFWYQQALGQGPEFLTYFQNEAQLDKSGLPSDRFFAERPEGSVSTLKIQRTQQEDSAVYLCASSFRGSNQPQHFGDGTRLSIL.

This chain links TRBV4-2 with TRBJ1-3; 8 positions match TRBD1. After removal of 4 bases from V and 4 bases from J, the junction contained 9 bases not matched to a gene. Germline CDR1 is LGHNA and CDR2 is YNFKEQ. This CDR3 comprises 16 residues. The CDR3: CASSPGQAATGNTIYF. In DNA, the CDR3 is TGTGCCAGCAGCCCGGGACAGGCGGCCACCGGAAACACCATATATTTT.

The chain has TRBV29-1 and TRBJ2-7; 12 nucleotides line up with TRBD1. CDR3 length: 16 residues. Trimming removed 2 bases from V and 3 bases from J; junction bases left unmatched: 8. Germline V gene data show CDR1 as SQVTM and CDR2 as ANQGSEA. For the CDR3, the DNA is TGCAGCGTTGAAATGGGGGACAGGGGGCGCATCTACGAGCAGTACTTC. Translated, it gives CSVEMGDRGRIYEQYF.

The chain carries TRBV4-2 and TRBJ2-1; tentative D call: TRBD2 (5 bases). Trimming pared 0 bases from V and 7 bases from J, leaving 16 bases between. The CDR3 contains 16 residues. Germline V gene sequence: CDR1 LGHNA, CDR2 YNFKEQ. DNA of the CDR3: TGTGCCAGCAGCCAAGAGAGGGAGTCTGGGTTGAATGAGCAGTTCTTC. Encoded protein: CASSQERESGLNEQFF.

The chain couples TRBV6-5 to TRBJ1-2; 11 nucleotides match TRBD1. The CDR3 has 15 residues. The ends lost 4 bases at V and 5 bases at J; junction bases unmatched: 6. Germline CDR1 and CDR2: MNHEY and SVGAGI. The chain's CDR3 is CASSSSGQGAYGYTF. CDR3 coding DNA: TGTGCCAGCAGTTCGAGCGGACAGGGGGCTTATGGCTACACCTTC.

This chain connects TRBV28 to TRBJ1-3, with 7 positions matching TRBD1. This CDR3 is built from 15 residues. Trimming took 4 bases from V and 4 from J; bases not matched to a gene: 7. CDR1 and CDR2 from the germline V gene are MDHEN and SYDVKM. Here the CDR3 reads CASSSLQGRGNTIYF. CDR3 coding DNA: TGTGCCAGCAGTTCTTTACAGGGGAGAGGAAACACCATATATTTT.

This chain uses TRBV2 with TRBJ1-3, with 7 bases that match TRBD1. V lost 8 bases and J lost 0; bases outside the gene matches: 10. The CDR3 covers 16 residues. Germline V gene sequence: CDR1 SNHLY, CDR2 FYNNEI. CDR3 DNA: TGTGCCAGCTACTCTCCCGACAGGGACTCTGGAAACACCATATATTTT. Translating it yields CASYSPDRDSGNTIYF.

This clone was seen once. The chain is built from TRBV19 and TRBJ2-1, with 11 positions matching TRBD2. The CDR3 has 15 amino acids. J was trimmed by 4 bases and V by 4 bases; bases with no gene match: 3. The V gene's germline CDR1 is LNHDA and CDR2 SQIVND (reference sequence). In nucleotides, the CDR3 is TGTGCCAGTAGTAGCACTAGCGGGGGTTACAATGAGCAGTTCTTC. This translates into CASSSTSGGYNEQFF.

This clone was picked up one time. The rearrangement links TRBV4-1 to TRBJ1-1, with 7 bases matching TRBD1. V was clipped by 0 bases and J by 1 base; unmatched bases: 2. The CDR3 covers 15 residues. Germline V gene data show CDR1 as MGHRA and CDR2 as YSYEKL. CDR3 nucleotides: TGCGCCAGCAGCCAAGATCCAGGGGGGAACACTGAAGCTTTCTTT. Its protein product is CASSQDPGGNTEAFF.